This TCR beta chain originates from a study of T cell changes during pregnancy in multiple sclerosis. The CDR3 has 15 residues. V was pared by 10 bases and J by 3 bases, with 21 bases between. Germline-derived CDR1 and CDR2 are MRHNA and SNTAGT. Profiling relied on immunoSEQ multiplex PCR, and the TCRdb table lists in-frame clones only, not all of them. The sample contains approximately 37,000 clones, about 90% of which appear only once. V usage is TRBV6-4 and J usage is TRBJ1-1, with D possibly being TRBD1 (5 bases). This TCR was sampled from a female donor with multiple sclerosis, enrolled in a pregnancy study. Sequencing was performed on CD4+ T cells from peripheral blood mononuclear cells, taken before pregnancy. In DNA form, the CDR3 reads TGTGCCACCGTAAGTTTCGGGGGAAGGGACACTGAAGCTTTCTTT. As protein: CATVSFGGRDTEAFF.